This T cell receptor (beta chain) came from a study of blood T cell repertoires in COVID-19 (dated by TCRdb to about 2020). In the study overall: The collaborator samples originated in the United States, Italy and Spain and spanned the acute and convalescent phases of COVID-19. The dataset comprised deeply sampled blood TCRbeta repertoires from subjects exposed to, actively infected with, or recovered from COVID-19. Where available, HLA class I and class II types were obtained from metadata supplied by the sample provider rather than from assay-based typing. The samples were drawn from two sources: the first 160 participants of the ongoing ImmuneRACE study, and some 1,300 subjects contributed by 6 global collaborators. The prospective study material was composed of cDNA or gDNA derived from T cells, B-cell-depleted T cells, or PBMCs. Sample metadata almost always included a de-identified subject ID, COVID-19 status, age in years and sex. The repertoires were released in a freely available public database meant as a resource for research on the immune response to SARS-CoV-2. Study-wide findings and limitations: Clinical and demographic metadata were provided uncurated, with the amount varying by source and participant.

TCRbeta CDR3 regions were amplified from genomic DNA by means of the immunoSEQ Assay, a bias-controlled multiplex PCR. Per the original workflow: The number of nucleated cells in each sample was estimated from the amplification of reference gene primers within the assay. To quantify the absolute abundance of each unique TCRbeta CDR3 rearrangement, sequence reads were collapsed and filtered. For each sample, productive Simpson clonality was calculated as the square root of Simpson's diversity index across productive rearrangements. In TCRdb, the immuneACCESS table is reduced to in-frame sequences with V and J assigned. These tables do not hold every clone; where another copy was compared, an unresolved V gene accounts for under half, and the others remain unexplained. The D gene and trimming were derived from the DNA, and the V and J assignments and clone size from that table. This sample gives 70,000 or so clones in total; 82% of them show up just once. About a tenth of the sample is taken by the ten largest.

Trimmed from V: 4 bases; trimmed from J: 3 bases; junction bases lacking a gene match: 4. The CDR3 covers 16 residues, taking in both the cysteine and the phenylalanine. Kept here is only the CDR3 DNA, which spans 48 bases and is read in frame from base 1. Taken from the germline V gene, the CDR1 and CDR2 loops are SGHRS and YFSETQ. Note on this clone: Its antigen remains unidentified. No per-base quality is available; no much larger clone lies one base away.

The collaborating institutions used their own protocols to collect whole blood in K2EDTA tubes. For TCRbeta analysis, collaborators shipped samples as frozen whole blood, isolated PBMCs, or DNA extracted from either of those sample types. The receptor comes from a woman aged 80 or older with acute or convalescent COVID-19. Sequences were obtained from peripheral blood. The rearranged chain carries TRBV5-1 and TRBJ2-1; 13 central bases correspond to TRBD2. The nucleotide sequence is given as TGCGCCAGCAGCCCGGGACTAGCGGGGAACTACAATGAGCAGTTCTTC. It codes for CASSPGLAGNYNEQFF.